There are a few counts of the clone carrying this T cell receptor (beta chain). This sample was included in a study of T cell repertoires in ileal Crohn's disease. Across the study: Every patient was operated on for stricturing (approximately 60%) or penetrating (approximately 40%) complications.

TCRB immunosequencing input was five hundred nanograms of biopsy DNA per sample. Produced via immunoSEQ multiplex PCR; TCRdb's table is partial and in-frame only. Of 15,000 to 20,000 clones listed, more than 55% were seen once; the top ten hold roughly 5%. Patients were adults with ileal or ileocolonic Crohn's disease needing resection. The sequence derives from an adult with Crohn's disease. The sample comprised ileal tissue.

The CDR3 DNA reads as TGTGCCTGGAGTGTACAGGGGGGACAGTACTTC. Its translation: CAWSVQGGQYF. This chain links TRBV30 with TRBJ2-7, with TRBD1 matching 8 bases. CDR1 and CDR2 (germline): GTSNPN, SVGIG (reference sequence). Trimming removed 0 bases from V and 10 bases from J; junction bases left unmatched: 2. This CDR3 has 11 residues.